This TCR beta chain was found in a study of radiation and T cells in renal cell carcinoma. Germline values: CDR1 SNHLY, CDR2 FYNNEI. This CDR3 is 15 amino acids long. Unmatched junction bases numbered 5, after V lost 5 bases and J lost 3 bases. Generated by immunoSEQ multiplex PCR, the TCRdb table keeps only in-frame clones and is missing some. This sample has more than 60,000 clones, with less than 85% found just once. The time point is: blood 4 weeks post-SBRT, at nephrectomy. Treatment: 15 Gy SBRT to primary tumor, nephrectomy 4 weeks later. The sequencing here drew on blood, taken from a patient whose treatment included radiotherapy and nephrectomy. The clonotype was recovered from a woman aged 55-69 years with renal cell carcinoma. The chain joins TRBV2 to TRBJ2-5; TRBD2 matches 11 bases. DNA of the CDR3: TGTGCCAGCAGTAATAGCGGGGGGGCTAAAGAGACCCAGTACTTC. Protein product: CASSNSGGAKETQYF.